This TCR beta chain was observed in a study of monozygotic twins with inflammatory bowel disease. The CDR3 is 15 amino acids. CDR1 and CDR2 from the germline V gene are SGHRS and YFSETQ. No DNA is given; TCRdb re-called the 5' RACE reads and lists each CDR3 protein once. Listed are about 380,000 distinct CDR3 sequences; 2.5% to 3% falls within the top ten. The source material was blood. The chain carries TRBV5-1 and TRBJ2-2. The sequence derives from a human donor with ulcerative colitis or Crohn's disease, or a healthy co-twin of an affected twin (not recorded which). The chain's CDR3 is CASSSDPLNTGELFF.